The source of this T cell receptor beta chain is a study of shared clonotypes between healthy human individuals. Only in-frame clones appear in the TCRdb table, and some are missing; sequencing was by immunoSEQ multiplex PCR. Of approximately 2.1 million clones detected, 85% to 95% appear once; the ten largest clones hold under 0.45%. This CDR3 is built from 15 residues. Germline V CDR1 and CDR2: SEHNR, FQNEAQ (reference sequence). Deletions cut 3 bases from V and 6 bases from J, with 15 bases between. The receptor comes from a man aged 18-30 years in good health. Some clones in this sample may be carry-over from other donors' samples. The source material was naive CD4+ T cells from PBMCs. Subset reported: CD45RA+ positively selected. J is TRBJ2-1 and V is TRBV7-9; TRBD2 is a possible D gene (5 bases). The CDR3 protein is CASSFFGTAGNEQFF. CDR3 in DNA: TGTGCCAGCAGCTTTTTCGGAACCGCGGGCAATGAGCAGTTCTTC.